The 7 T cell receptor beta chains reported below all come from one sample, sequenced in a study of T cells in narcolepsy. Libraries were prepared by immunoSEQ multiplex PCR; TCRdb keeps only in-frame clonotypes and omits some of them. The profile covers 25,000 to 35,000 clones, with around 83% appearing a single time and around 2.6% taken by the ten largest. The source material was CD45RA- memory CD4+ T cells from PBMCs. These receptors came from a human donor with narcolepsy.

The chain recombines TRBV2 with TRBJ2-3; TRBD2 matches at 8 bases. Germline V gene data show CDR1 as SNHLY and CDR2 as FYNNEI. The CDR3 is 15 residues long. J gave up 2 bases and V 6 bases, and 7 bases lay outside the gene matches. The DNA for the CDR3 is TGTGCCAGCAGGGATAGCGGGGCCCCCACAGATACGCAGTATTTT. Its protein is CASRDSGAPTDTQYF. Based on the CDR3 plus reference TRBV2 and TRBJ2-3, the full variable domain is EPEVTQTPSHQVTQMGQEVILRCVPISNHLYFYWYRQILGQKVEFLVSFYNNEISEKSEIFDDQFSVERPDGSNFTLKIRSTKLEDSAMYFCASRDSGAPTDTQYFGPGTRLTVL.

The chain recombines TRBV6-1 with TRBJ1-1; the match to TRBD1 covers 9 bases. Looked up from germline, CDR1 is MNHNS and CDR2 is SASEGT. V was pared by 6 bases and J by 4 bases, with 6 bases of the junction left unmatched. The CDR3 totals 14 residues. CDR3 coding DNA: TGTGCCAGCAGGGGGTCGACAGGGGGCACTGAAGCTTTCTTT. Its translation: CASRGSTGGTEAFF.

Here the CDR3 DNA reads TGTGCCAGTAAGACAGGGACAGGCTTCACCTATGGCTACACCTTC. Translation gives CASKTGTGFTYGYTF. V and J are TRBV19 and TRBJ1-2; 8 bases line up with TRBD1. V was pared by 7 bases and J by 4 bases, with 11 bases of the junction left unmatched. CDR1 is LNHDA and CDR2 is SQIVND in the germline V gene (reference sequence). This CDR3 comprises 15 residues.

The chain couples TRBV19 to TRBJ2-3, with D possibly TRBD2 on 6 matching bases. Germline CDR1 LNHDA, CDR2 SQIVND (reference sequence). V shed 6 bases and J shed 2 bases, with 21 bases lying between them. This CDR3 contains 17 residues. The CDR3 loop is CASSRRGLTLPTDTQYF. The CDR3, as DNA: TGTGCCAGTAGCCGGAGGGGCCTTACACTCCCCACAGATACGCAGTATTTT. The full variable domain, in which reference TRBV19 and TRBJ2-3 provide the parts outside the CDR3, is DGGITQSPKYLFRKEGQNVTLSCEQNLNHDAMYWYRQDPGQGLRLIYYSQIVNDFQKGDIAEGYSVSREKKESFPLTVTSAQKNPTAFYLCASSRRGLTLPTDTQYFGPGTRLTVL.

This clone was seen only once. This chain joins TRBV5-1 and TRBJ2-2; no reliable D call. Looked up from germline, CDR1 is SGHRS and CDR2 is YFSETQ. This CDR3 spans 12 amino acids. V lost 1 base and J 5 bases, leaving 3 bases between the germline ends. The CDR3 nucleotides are TGCGCCAGCAGCTTGAATACCGGGGAGCTGTTTTTT. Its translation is CASSLNTGELFF.

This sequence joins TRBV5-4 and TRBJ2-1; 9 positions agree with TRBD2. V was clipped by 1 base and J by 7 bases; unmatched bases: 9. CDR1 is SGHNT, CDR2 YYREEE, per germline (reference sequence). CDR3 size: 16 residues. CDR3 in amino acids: CASSLTRRGGWNEQFF. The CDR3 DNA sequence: TGTGCCAGCAGCTTGACGCGGCGGGGGGGCTGGAATGAGCAGTTCTTC.

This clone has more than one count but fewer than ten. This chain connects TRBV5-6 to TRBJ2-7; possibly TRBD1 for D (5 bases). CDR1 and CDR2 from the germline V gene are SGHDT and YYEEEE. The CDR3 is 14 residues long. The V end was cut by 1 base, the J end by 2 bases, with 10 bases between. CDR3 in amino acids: CASSLFYRPYEQYF. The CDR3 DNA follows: TGTGCCAGCAGCTTGTTCTACAGGCCCTACGAGCAGTACTTC.